This is a list of T cell receptor beta chains from one sample in a study of blood T cell repertoires in COVID-19. TCRdb keeps only in-frame clones here, not all; method: immunoSEQ multiplex PCR. The table has 280,000 or so clones, approximately 90% seen once. Sample: peripheral blood. All receptors derive from a woman aged 60-75 years with acute or convalescent COVID-19. CDR3s include the opening cysteine and the closing phenylalanine or tryptophan. D genes are given only for firm matches.

>TRBV11-1|TRBD1|TRBJ2-7
CASKRGTGGYEQYF
>TRBV2|-|TRBJ1-1
CASSEQGGSTEAFF
>TRBV5-1|-|TRBJ1-1
CASSLWGENTEAFF
>TRBV10-3|-|TRBJ2-7
CAISEGQGFSYEQYF
>TRBV19|TRBD1|TRBJ1-5
CASTQGVRNQPQHF
>TRBV7-2|TRBD1|TRBJ1-5
CASSQLGQGSNQPQHF
>TRBV4-3|-|TRBJ2-7
CARLYEQYF
>TRBV7-2|-|TRBJ2-5
CASSLGRPSGPPPLETQYF
>TRBV10-3|TRBD1|TRBJ1-5
CAIRDGTAEASNQPQHF
>TRBV5-1|TRBD1|TRBJ1-1
CASSVGTANTEAFF
>TRBV6-2/TRBV6-3|TRBD2|TRBJ2-3
CASSPPASGSTDTQYF
>TRBV4-1|-|TRBJ2-7
CASSQDLGSSKQYF
>TRBV13|TRBD2|TRBJ2-1
CASSLGRGLAQLGEQFF
>TRBV6-4|TRBD2|TRBJ2-1
CASSSSGDSYNEQFF
>TRBV18|-|TRBJ2-7
CASSPPYLERGFDEQYF
>TRBV27|TRBD1|TRBJ1-3
CASRTYNDRVGGNTIYF
>TRBV12-5|TRBD2|TRBJ2-1
CASGPSGGLTYNEQFF
>TRBV27|-|TRBJ1-1
CASSLLQKNTEAFF
>TRBV6-2/TRBV6-3|-|TRBJ2-2
CASSFTYTGELFF
>TRBV28|-|TRBJ2-7
CASSFPRPRYEQYF
>TRBV12-3/TRBV12-4|TRBD2|TRBJ2-7
CASSSGGEQYF
>TRBV7-8|TRBD1|TRBJ1-5
CASSPSTGGQINQPQHF
>TRBV19|-|TRBJ2-7
CASSPGTPLREQYF
>TRBV10-3|-|TRBJ1-1
CAISEKRSMNTEAFF
>TRBV5-4|-|TRBJ1-2
CASSIQGHGYTF
>TRBV11-3|TRBD1|TRBJ2-2
CASRQTGEGVAGELFF
>TRBV5-6|-|TRBJ2-2
CASSFRQGGNTGELFF
>TRBV14|-|TRBJ1-4
CASSPQTLSGEKLFF
>TRBV9|-|TRBJ2-5
CASSVDGAGGETQYF
>TRBV5-3|TRBD1|TRBJ2-7
CARSKGQGTYEQYF
>TRBV10-1|-|TRBJ1-4
CARRDGTSTNEKLFF
>TRBV28|-|TRBJ1-2
CASSFPQIYYGYTF
>TRBV6-5|TRBD1|TRBJ1-4
CASSIPGTGRRFF
>TRBV4-1|-|TRBJ2-7
CASSQEALYRAQRYEQYF
>TRBV11-2|-|TRBJ2-5
CASSRGGTQETQYF
>TRBV6-5|-|TRBJ1-5
CASSPTRDQPQHF
>TRBV6-1|TRBD2|TRBJ2-3
CASSDSRLAGGTDTQYF
>TRBV5-1|-|TRBJ1-6
CASSLAQKNSPLHF
>TRBV13|TRBD1|TRBJ1-3
CASSLVRWDRLADTKNTIYF
>TRBV27|-|TRBJ1-1
CASSLRDRNTEAFF
>TRBV6-2/TRBV6-3|-|TRBJ2-7
CASSPGQFYEQYF
>TRBV19|-|TRBJ1-2
CASSIEGWAGYTF
>TRBV5-3|TRBD1|TRBJ1-5
CARSYGQDWTLDQPQHF
>TRBV19|TRBD2|TRBJ2-3
CASSFGGTDTQYF
>TRBV5-1|TRBD2|TRBJ2-7
CASSLAAGGYEQYF
>TRBV12-3/TRBV12-4|-|TRBJ2-1
CASSPYSGNEQFF
>TRBV5-6|-|TRBJ2-6
CASSHSQVGANVLTF
>TRBV12-3/TRBV12-4|-|TRBJ1-2
CATMGANGYTF
>TRBV2|TRBD1|TRBJ1-5
CASRRDSGINQPQHF
>TRBV9|-|TRBJ1-2
CASSANYGYTF
>TRBV11-2|TRBD2|TRBJ2-7
CASRKLAGVHEQYF
>TRBV27|-|TRBJ1-1
CASSLYARGNTEAFF
>TRBV29-1|-|TRBJ2-7
CSVELQGVQQYF
>TRBV3-1/TRBV3-2|-|TRBJ2-3
CASSLMGPRTDTQYF
>TRBV28|-|TRBJ1-1
CASSFRMPEAAFF
>TRBV19|TRBD2|TRBJ2-7
CASSWASGSYVGEQYF
>TRBV7-9|TRBD2|TRBJ2-7
CASSLTRGSGSGEQYF
>TRBV29-1|-|TRBJ1-2
CSVREGLYGYTF
>TRBV28|TRBD1|TRBJ2-1
CASTRIGTGPNEQFF
>TRBV5-8|TRBD1|TRBJ1-3
CASSFGGQGLGNTIYF